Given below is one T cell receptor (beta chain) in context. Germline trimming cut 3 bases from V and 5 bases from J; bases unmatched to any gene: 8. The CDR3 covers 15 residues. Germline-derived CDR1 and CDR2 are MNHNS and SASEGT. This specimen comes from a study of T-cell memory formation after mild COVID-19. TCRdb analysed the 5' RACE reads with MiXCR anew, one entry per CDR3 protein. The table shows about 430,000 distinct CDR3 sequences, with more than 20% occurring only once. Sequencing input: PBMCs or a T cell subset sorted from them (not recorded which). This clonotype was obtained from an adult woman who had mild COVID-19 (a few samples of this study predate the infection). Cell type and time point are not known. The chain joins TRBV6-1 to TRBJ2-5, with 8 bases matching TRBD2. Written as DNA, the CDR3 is TGTGCCAGCAGTGAGTCTAGCGGGTCGGGGGAGACCCAGTACTTC. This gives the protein CASSESSGSGETQYF.